Below, 20 T cell receptor beta chains from the same sample are listed, as sequenced in a study of cytotoxic CD8 clonotypes in ibrutinib-treated CLL. Sequenced by immunoSEQ multiplex PCR; TCRdb stores in-frame clones only, minus some. The table includes 65,000 to 85,000 clones, approximately 90% detected once. Sequencing was performed on PBMCs, taken after 12 months of ibrutinib treatment. The source of these receptors is a human donor with chronic lymphocytic leukemia.

This chain links TRBV5-1 with TRBJ2-3; 9 bases agree with TRBD2. The V gene end was trimmed by 2 bases and the J gene end by 3 bases; junction bases not matched to a gene: 4. The CDR3 is 15 residues long. CDR1 SGHRS and CDR2 YFSETQ come from the germline V gene. The CDR3: CASSFGLAGTDTQYF. The CDR3, as DNA: TGCGCCAGCAGCTTCGGGCTAGCGGGAACAGATACGCAGTATTTT.

The chain joins TRBV5-6 to TRBJ2-7; the D gene could be TRBD1 or TRBD2 (5 bases each). With 1 base removed from V and 3 bases from J, the gap between germline ends came to 20 bases. The CDR3 totals 17 residues. CDR1 is SGHDT and CDR2 is YYEEEE in the germline V gene. CDR3 sequence reads: CASSLFSGAGSVYEQYF. The DNA of the CDR3 is TGTGCCAGCAGCTTGTTCTCTGGGGCAGGGAGCGTCTACGAGCAGTACTTC.

The genes are TRBV18 and TRBJ1-2, with TRBD1 matching over 9 bases. The CDR3 is 17 amino acids. Germline CDR1 is KGHSH and CDR2 is LQKENI. Trimming removed 3 bases from V and 3 bases from J; junction bases left unmatched: 11. CDR3 protein: CASSPGQGPLTHYGYTF. For the CDR3, the DNA is TGTGCCAGCTCACCGGGACAGGGACCCCTTACCCACTATGGCTACACCTTC.

V gene TRBV10-3 combines with J gene TRBJ2-3, with 7 nucleotides matching TRBD1. V trimming: 0 bases; J trimming: 4 bases; junction bases outside the gene matches: 4. Germline V gene sequence: CDR1 ENHRY, CDR2 SYGVKD. This CDR3 is 15 amino acids long. The CDR3 spells CAISESRGPADTQYF. CDR3 DNA: TGTGCCATCAGTGAGTCGAGGGGGCCCGCAGATACGCAGTATTTT.

The chain is built from TRBV6-5 and TRBJ1-2; the D gene is possibly TRBD1 (5 bases). The CDR3 is 14 amino acids. Germline CDR1 MNHEY, CDR2 SVGAGI. Deletions cut 6 bases from V and 4 bases from J, with 15 bases between. CDR3: CASSRIDSPYGYTF. The CDR3 nucleotides read TGTGCCAGCAGCAGAATCGACAGTCCCTATGGCTACACCTTC.

The chain employs TRBV7-9 and TRBJ2-1; D gene ambiguous. With 4 bases removed from V and 6 bases from J, the gap between germline ends came to 10 bases. The germline V gene encodes CDR1 SEHNR and CDR2 FQNEAQ (reference sequence). This CDR3 comprises 13 residues. CDR3: CASSSDASNEQFF. For the CDR3, the DNA is TGTGCCAGCAGCTCTGATGCCTCCAATGAGCAGTTCTTC.

The V gene is TRBV30, the J gene TRBJ2-6, with D tentatively TRBD1 or TRBD2 (5 bases each). Trimming left V 5 bases short and J 2 bases short, with 10 bases between. Germline values: CDR1 GTSNPN, CDR2 SVGIG (reference sequence). This CDR3 is built from 14 residues. DNA of the CDR3: TGTGCCTGGGAAGCGGACACTGGGGCCAACGTCCTGACTTTC. Protein: CAWEADTGANVLTF. The complete variable domain, with remaining parts taken from reference TRBV30 and TRBJ2-6, reads SQTIHQWPATLVQPVGSPLSLECTVEGTSNPNLYWYRQAAGRGLQLLFYSVGIGQISSEVPQNLSASRPQDRQFILSSKKLLLSDSGFYLCAWEADTGANVLTFGAGSRLTVL.

V usage is TRBV4-2 and J usage is TRBJ2-2; 9 positions agree with TRBD2. With 2 bases clipped from V and 3 bases from J, the junction kept 13 bases outside the gene matches. From germline, CDR1 is LGHNA and CDR2 YNFKEQ. This CDR3 spans 19 amino acids. CDR3 DNA: TGTGCCAGCAGCCAAACCCACGTAGTAGCGGGAGTCCACACCGGGGAGCTGTTTTTT. Its translation is CASSQTHVVAGVHTGELFF.

The rearrangement joins TRBV7-2 to TRBJ1-4, with D maybe TRBD1 (5 bases). The CDR3 has 15 residues. V gave up 5 bases and J gave up 3 bases, with 13 bases separating them. In germline, CDR1 is SGHTA, CDR2 FQGNSA. DNA for the CDR3: TGTGCCAGCAGCCCACGGACAAACCCTAATGAAAAACTGTTTTTT. This codes for CASSPRTNPNEKLFF.

V usage is TRBV29-1 and J usage is TRBJ2-3; D remains unclear. CDR1 and CDR2 (germline): SQVTM, ANQGSEA. The CDR3 sequence is 14 residues long. V was shortened by 1 base and J by 0 bases, with 8 bases between the two germline ends. This CDR3 reads CSVEGGVSTDTQYF. The CDR3 region has the DNA TGCAGCGTTGAAGGTGGAGTAAGCACAGATACGCAGTATTTT.

This clone occurred a few times. V gene TRBV28 combines with J gene TRBJ2-3, with TRBD2 matching over 11 bases. Germline lookup yields CDR1 MDHEN and CDR2 SYDVKM. Trimming cost V 6 bases and J 3 bases; bases outside gene matches: 5. CDR3 size: 15 residues. This CDR3 is CASRETSGVTDTQYF. The CDR3 DNA follows: TGTGCCAGCAGGGAGACTAGCGGGGTTACAGATACGCAGTATTTT.

This rearrangement joins TRBV19 to TRBJ2-3; 9 nucleotides match TRBD1. V lost 10 bases, J lost 4 bases, and 12 bases stayed unmatched. The germline CDR1 and CDR2 sequences are LNHDA and SQIVND (reference sequence). The CDR3 loop spans 15 amino acids. The CDR3 reads CATRGGTGWPDTQYF. CDR3 nucleotides: TGTGCCACTAGGGGGGGGACAGGGTGGCCAGATACGCAGTATTTT.

V gene TRBV15 combines with J gene TRBJ2-1, with 9 bases aligning to TRBD2. Germline V lookup: CDR1 LNHNV, CDR2 YYDKDF (reference sequence). The CDR3 spans 15 residues. V shed 4 bases and J 8 bases; nucleotides not matched to a gene: 9. CDR3 sequence: CATSTNGGRAYEQFF. DNA of the CDR3: TGTGCCACCAGCACCAATGGCGGGAGGGCCTATGAGCAGTTCTTC. Combining the CDR3 with reference TRBV15 and TRBJ2-1 gives the whole variable domain DAMVIQNPRYQVTQFGKPVTLSCSQTLNHNVMYWYQQKSSQAPKLLFHYYDKDFNNEADTPDNFQSRRPNTSFCFLDIRSPGLGDTAMYLCATSTNGGRAYEQFFGPGTRLTVL.

The V call is TRBV7-2, the J call TRBJ2-7; 12 bases are shared with TRBD2. The CDR3 spans 17 residues. V lost 4 bases and J lost 4; bases outside the gene matches: 11. In germline, CDR1 is SGHTA, CDR2 FQGNSA. The CDR3 is CASSSNEGLAGLYEQYF. CDR3 sequence (DNA): TGTGCCAGCAGCTCTAATGAGGGACTAGCGGGCCTTTACGAGCAGTACTTC.

V and J are TRBV4-1 and TRBJ1-2; D call uncertain. V lost 0 bases and J lost 5, with 13 bases in between. The CDR3 contains 15 residues. CDR1 MGHRA and CDR2 YSYEKL come from the germline V gene. The CDR3 loop reads CASSQDLTRLYGYTF. For the CDR3, the DNA is TGCGCCAGCAGCCAAGATCTCACCAGATTATATGGCTACACCTTC.

V and J are TRBV7-3 and TRBJ2-1; 7 positions agree with TRBD1. This CDR3 spans 14 amino acids. Germline CDR1 is SGHTA and CDR2 is FQGTGA. J lost 3 bases, V lost 5 bases, and 4 bases had no gene match. The CDR3 loop is CASSPGQSYNEQFF. In DNA form, the CDR3 reads TGTGCCAGCAGCCCGGGACAGAGCTACAATGAGCAGTTCTTC.

In this sample, this clone turned up a few times. Additional DNA sequences in this sample encode the identical CDR3. CDR3 in amino acids: CASSPTGNTEAFF. In nucleotides, the CDR3 is TGTGCCAGCTCGCCGACGGGGAACACTGAAGCTTTCTTT. The V gene is TRBV18, the J gene TRBJ1-1; D not certain. Germline V lookup: CDR1 KGHSH, CDR2 LQKENI. Between the trimmed V and J ends, which lost 6 bases and 1 base, there was a span of 9 bases. This CDR3 region has 13 residues.

J is TRBJ2-7 and V is TRBV5-1, with TRBD2 matching 8 bases. CDR1 is SGHRS, CDR2 YFSETQ, per germline. Trimming removed 5 bases from V and 3 bases from J; junction bases left unmatched: 10. CDR3 length: 15 residues. CDR3 nucleotides: TGCGCCAGCAGGGTGGGATTAGCGGGAAACTACGAGCAGTACTTC. It translates to CASRVGLAGNYEQYF.

The count of this clone is one. The rearrangement joins TRBV19 to TRBJ2-5; no reliable D call. Deletions cut 1 base from V and 5 bases from J, with 8 bases between. The germline V gene has CDR1 LNHDA and CDR2 SQIVND (reference sequence). The CDR3 is made up of 13 amino acids. In DNA, the CDR3 is TGTGCCAGTAGTATAGGAGTTGGGGAGACCCAGTACTTC. Translated: CASSIGVGETQYF.

The V call is TRBV2, the J call TRBJ2-3, with 7 nucleotides matching TRBD2. The V gene's germline CDR1 is SNHLY and CDR2 FYNNEI. This CDR3 contains 15 residues. The ends lost 3 bases at V and 4 bases at J; junction bases unmatched: 7. CDR3 bases: TGTGCCAGCAGTGACCCGCGGGAGACGGCAGATACGCAGTATTTT. This translates into CASSDPRETADTQYF.